These 29 T cell receptor beta chains were all obtained from the same sample, sequenced in a study of blood T cells in healthy people across ages. PCR was performed a second time for about 6 to 12 cycles using a sample-barcoded 5' primer and a J-beta primer mix. TCRdb itself ran the 5' RACE reads through MiXCR, one entry per CDR3 protein. This table holds about 2 million distinct CDR3 sequences, around half found once. Sequenced material: blood. Source of these receptors: a woman aged 35 to 49 in good health.

The chain couples TRBV29-1 to TRBJ2-5; D perhaps matches TRBD1 (6 bases). Gene TRBJ2-1 matches the end of the DNA better, so the J call may be wrong. The CDR3 loop spans 14 amino acids. Germline values: CDR1 SQVTM, CDR2 ANQGSEA. Here the CDR3 reads CSVIGQRSQETQFF. The CDR3 DNA follows: TGCAGCGTTATAGGACAGAGATCGCAAGAGACCCAGTTCTTC.

This clonotype was recorded at least ten times. V gene TRBV10-3 combines with J gene TRBJ2-7, with 11 bases identical to TRBD1. Germline V gene sequence: CDR1 ENHRY, CDR2 SYGVKD. This CDR3 contains 15 residues. V was pared by 2 bases and J by 7 bases, with 7 bases of the junction left unmatched. The CDR3 sequence is CAISERGQGAREQYF. The CDR3 DNA reads TGTGCCATCAGTGAGCGCGGACAGGGGGCGAGGGAGCAGTACTTC.

This clonotype was counted a few times. The genes are TRBV19 and TRBJ2-5, with D possibly being TRBD1 (5 bases). V dropped 6 bases and J dropped 4 bases, with 15 bases sitting between them. Germline values: CDR1 LNHDA, CDR2 SQIVND (reference sequence). This CDR3 has 14 residues. CDR3 bases: TGTGCCAGTAGGACGACAGCTGAGAGAGAGACCCAGTACTTC. Translated, it gives CASRTTAERETQYF.

This chain joins TRBV7-2 and TRBJ2-7; D remains ambiguous. Germline loops: CDR1 SGHTA, CDR2 FQGNSA. The CDR3 loop spans 14 amino acids. V was trimmed by 1 base and J by 0 bases, leaving 7 bases between them. The CDR3 DNA reads as TGTGCCAGCAGCTTAGGGGTCGACTCCTACGAGCAGTACTTC. As protein: CASSLGVDSYEQYF.

This chain links TRBV5-5 with TRBJ2-7; 7 nucleotides match TRBD1. The CDR3 length is 15 residues. J was trimmed by 1 base and V by 4 bases; bases with no gene match: 8. CDR1 and CDR2 from the germline V gene are SGHKS and YYEKEE (reference sequence). CDR3 sequence: CASSPWGTASYEQYF. The CDR3 DNA reads TGTGCCAGCAGCCCATGGGGGACAGCTTCCTACGAGCAGTACTTC.

This chain links TRBV9 with TRBJ2-7, with 9 bases that match TRBD2. The J segment lost 5 bases and the V segment lost 0 bases, leaving 9 bases of the junction unmatched. This CDR3 is 16 amino acids long. Per germline, CDR1 SGDLS and CDR2 YYNGEE. CDR3 DNA: TGTGCCAGCAGCGTAGGCAGCCTAGCGGGGACTCACGAGCAGTACTTC. Protein product: CASSVGSLAGTHEQYF.

This clonotype has only a few counts. This rearrangement joins TRBV28 to TRBJ2-4; tentatively, D is TRBD2 (6 bases). This CDR3 comprises 15 residues. Germline lookup yields CDR1 MDHEN and CDR2 SYDVKM. The germline V and J ends were trimmed by 5 bases and 1 base, with 12 bases remaining between them. This CDR3 reads CASSAAAGAKNIQYF. The CDR3 coding sequence is TGTGCCAGCAGTGCGGCGGCGGGGGCCAAAAACATTCAGTACTTC.

This clonotype was observed a few times. J is TRBJ1-6 and V is TRBV20-1, with 8 bases that match TRBD1. CDR3 size: 15 residues. J lost 8 bases, V lost 3 bases, and 9 bases had no gene match. In germline, CDR1 is DFQATT, CDR2 SNEGSKA (reference sequence). The CDR3 sequence: CSASPAGGRDSPLHF. In DNA, the CDR3 is TGCAGTGCTAGTCCGGCAGGGGGCAGGGATTCACCCCTCCACTTT.

This sequence joins TRBV4-3 and TRBJ1-6; tentatively, D is TRBD1 (5 bases). The V end was cut by 1 base, the J end by 4 bases, with 11 bases between. CDR1 and CDR2 (germline): LGHNA, YSLEER. The CDR3 extends over 16 amino acids. This chain's CDR3 is CASSQGAGRYNSPLHF. For the CDR3, the DNA is TGCGCCAGCAGCCAAGGGGCAGGGAGGTATAATTCACCCCTCCACTTT.

This clonotype was counted a few times. This chain links TRBV3-1 with TRBJ2-3; no clear D. Trimming stripped 2 bases from V and 4 bases from J, with 7 bases between. The CDR3 contains 13 residues. Germline V CDR1 and CDR2: LGHDT, YNNKEL (reference sequence). Written as DNA, the CDR3 is TGTGCCAGCAGCCAACCACCCCCAGATACGCAGTATTTT. It yields the protein CASSQPPPDTQYF.

This sequence joins TRBV7-2 and TRBJ2-3; D is unresolved. The CDR3 is 17 residues long. V dropped 4 bases and J dropped 1 base, with 18 bases sitting between them. The germline gives CDR1 SGHTA, CDR2 FQGNSA. Written as DNA, the CDR3 is TGTGCCAGCAGCTCCCCCCCGGGTAGGAGCGGCACAGATACGCAGTATTTT. This encodes CASSSPPGRSGTDTQYF. Full variable domain (missing parts from reference TRBV7-2 and TRBJ2-3): GAGVSQSPSNKVTEKGKDVELRCDPISGHTALYWYRQSLGQGLEFLIYFQGNSAPDKSGLPSDRFSAERTGGSVSTLTIQRTQQEDSAVYLCASSSPPGRSGTDTQYFGPGTRLTVL.

This clonotype appeared a single time. The chain uses TRBV28 and TRBJ2-1; D uncertain. The V and J ends lost 5 bases and 3 bases respectively, with 20 bases between them. CDR3 length equals 17 residues. CDR1 is MDHEN, CDR2 SYDVKM, per germline. CDR3 region: CASSDPSGSRHYNEQFF. The CDR3, as DNA: TGTGCCAGCAGTGATCCTTCCGGGTCAAGACACTACAATGAGCAGTTCTTC.

The J gene is TRBJ2-5, the V gene TRBV6-2 or TRBV6-3; D unresolved. Germline assignment: CDR1 MNHEY and CDR2 SVGEGT. This CDR3 region has 17 residues. The germline V and J ends were trimmed by 6 bases and 0 bases, with 20 bases remaining between them. CDR3 in amino acids: CASSPKTPAVYQETQYF. The CDR3 nucleotides read TGTGCCAGCAGCCCTAAGACCCCTGCGGTGTACCAAGAGACCCAGTACTTC.

The rearrangement links TRBV28 to TRBJ2-3; D might be TRBD2 (6 bases). CDR1 and CDR2 (germline): MDHEN, SYDVKM. V was clipped by 6 bases and J by 2 bases, with 18 bases between them. The CDR3 loop spans 16 amino acids. The CDR3 is CASSAGTPTSTDTQYF. In DNA form, the CDR3 reads TGTGCCAGCAGCGCAGGGACTCCAACATCCACAGATACGCAGTATTTT.

The sample holds a few counts of this clonotype. The rearrangement uses TRBV3-1 and TRBJ2-5, with 12 bases that match TRBD2. V was pared by 2 bases and J by 4 bases, with 5 bases of the junction left unmatched. The CDR3 runs to 16 residues. Germline loops: CDR1 LGHDT, CDR2 YNNKEL (reference sequence). The CDR3 loop is CASSQNLAGGVETQYF. CDR3 bases: TGTGCCAGCAGCCAAAATCTAGCGGGGGGGGTAGAGACCCAGTACTTC.

The chain combines TRBV2 with TRBJ1-1; weak D call: TRBD1 (5 bases). The CDR3 contains 15 residues. Germline V gives CDR1 SNHLY, CDR2 FYNNEI. V shed 6 bases and J shed 0 bases, with 14 bases lying between them. The CDR3 spells CASRKGSAMNTEAFF. CDR3 sequence (DNA): TGTGCCAGCAGGAAGGGGTCGGCGATGAACACTGAAGCTTTCTTT.

This clonotype was counted between two and nine times. The V gene is TRBV4-2, the J gene TRBJ2-5, with no clear D. The CDR3 has 16 amino acids. Germline loops: CDR1 LGHNA, CDR2 YNFKEQ. Trimming shortened V by 2 bases and J by 2 bases, and 15 bases separated the two germline ends. CDR3 loop: CASSQFLVGNQETQYF. CDR3 in DNA: TGTGCCAGCAGCCAATTCCTTGTAGGGAATCAAGAGACCCAGTACTTC.

The chain has TRBV7-9 and TRBJ1-1, with 7 bases matching TRBD1. The V and J ends lost 1 base and 4 bases, in that order; junction bases with no gene match: 6. Germline V gene sequence: CDR1 SEHNR, CDR2 FQNEAQ (reference sequence). This CDR3 is 15 amino acids long. This CDR3 is CASSLGPGGGTEAFF. CDR3 coding DNA: TGTGCCAGCAGCTTAGGGCCAGGGGGAGGCACTGAAGCTTTCTTT.

This clonotype was observed a few times. The chain recombines TRBV5-5 with TRBJ2-7; 9 nucleotides match TRBD1. V shed 4 bases and J 5 bases; nucleotides not matched to a gene: 10. The length of the CDR3 is 15 residues. CDR1 is SGHKS, CDR2 YYEKEE, per germline (reference sequence). This chain's CDR3 is CASSAPGQGGNEQYF. CDR3 DNA: TGTGCCAGCAGCGCACCGGGACAGGGTGGGAACGAGCAGTACTTC.

The chain employs TRBV15 and TRBJ2-3; 8 bases map to TRBD2. CDR3 length equals 15 residues. Losses at the gene ends were 6 bases for V and 2 bases for J; bases not matched to a gene: 7. Germline V CDR1 and CDR2: LNHNV, YYDKDF (reference sequence). CDR3 protein: CATSLRGGFTDTQYF. The DNA for the CDR3 is TGTGCCACCAGTCTTCGGGGGGGTTTCACAGATACGCAGTATTTT.

This clonotype was seen more than once but under ten times. The chain employs TRBV6-2 or TRBV6-3 and TRBJ2-1; D gene ambiguous. Trimming pared 8 bases from V and 6 bases from J, leaving 5 bases between. The CDR3 consists of 10 residues. Germline V gives CDR1 MNHEY, CDR2 SVGEGT. In DNA, the CDR3 is TGTGCCAGCGGAGCCAATGAGCAGTTCTTC. Amino acids: CASGANEQFF.

The chain has TRBV10-2 and TRBJ2-7; no clear D. The CDR3 spans 15 residues. Trimming took 4 bases from V and 0 from J, leaving 13 bases between them. Germline V lookup: CDR1 WSHSY, CDR2 SAAADI. CDR3 amino acids: CASSGSGRNSYEQYF. The CDR3 DNA follows: TGCGCCAGCAGTGGGTCTGGACGGAACTCCTACGAGCAGTACTTC.

The rearrangement links TRBV4-3 to TRBJ2-7; perhaps TRBD1 as D (5 bases). Germline V CDR1 and CDR2: LGHNA, YSLEER. This CDR3 is 15 amino acids long. Trimming stripped 1 base from V and 6 bases from J, with 16 bases between. CDR3 protein: CASSQVARGPSEQYF. The DNA for the CDR3 is TGCGCCAGCAGCCAAGTTGCTAGGGGCCCCTCCGAGCAGTACTTC.

This clonotype was observed a handful of times. The chain joins TRBV2 to TRBJ1-2; D call uncertain. The V end lost 7 bases, the J end lost 4 bases, and 10 bases lay between the germline ends. The CDR3 spans 12 residues. Germline V gene lookup returns CDR1 SNHLY and CDR2 FYNNEI. The CDR3 is CASTDWIYGYTF. CDR3 bases: TGTGCCAGCACTGACTGGATCTATGGCTACACCTTC.

The rearrangement links TRBV2 to TRBJ2-4; D is unclear. With 5 bases removed from V and 8 bases from J, the gap between germline ends came to 4 bases. Germline CDR1 and CDR2: SNHLY and FYNNEI. The CDR3 covers 10 residues. CDR3 nucleotide sequence: TGTGCCAGCAGTTATGACATTCAGTACTTC. This encodes CASSYDIQYF. Full variable domain (outside the CDR3, taken from reference TRBV2 and TRBJ2-4): EPEVTQTPSHQVTQMGQEVILRCVPISNHLYFYWYRQILGQKVEFLVSFYNNEISEKSEIFDDQFSVERPDGSNFTLKIRSTKLEDSAMYFCASSYDIQYFGAGTRLSVL.

This clonotype was counted only a few times. The chain employs TRBV7-2 and TRBJ1-6, with D unresolved. Germline loops: CDR1 SGHTA, CDR2 FQGNSA. Trimming left V 6 bases short and J 10 bases short, with 10 bases between. CDR3 length: 12 amino acids. CDR3 sequence: CASRGMESPLHF. CDR3 sequence (DNA): TGTGCCAGCAGGGGAATGGAATCACCCCTCCACTTT.

This clonotype was observed a handful of times. V gene TRBV5-1 combines with J gene TRBJ2-1, with 10 bases that match TRBD1. Trimming removed 0 bases from V and 9 bases from J; junction bases left unmatched: 3. Germline-derived CDR1 and CDR2 are SGHRS and YFSETQ. CDR3 length equals 14 residues. As DNA, the CDR3 is TGCGCCAGCAGCTTGGGACAGGGGGCCGTTGAGCAGTTCTTC. This encodes CASSLGQGAVEQFF.

The rearrangement joins TRBV5-4 to TRBJ2-6; the D gene is possibly TRBD1 (6 bases). The CDR3 totals 18 residues. CDR1 SGHNT and CDR2 YYREEE come from the germline V gene (reference sequence). V was shortened by 4 bases and J by 2 bases, with 19 bases between the two germline ends. The CDR3 reads CASSPPGHRATGANVLTF. The DNA for the CDR3 is TGTGCCAGCAGCCCACCGGGACATCGGGCCACTGGGGCCAACGTCCTGACTTTC.

The chain combines TRBV24-1 with TRBJ2-5, with D maybe TRBD1 (7 bases). CDR1 is KGHDR and CDR2 is SFDVKD in the germline V gene. The CDR3 runs to 18 residues. The V end was cut by 4 bases, the J end by 2 bases, with 22 bases between. The chain's CDR3 is CATSDATPQGRRQETQYF. CDR3 nucleotides: TGTGCCACCAGTGACGCCACGCCACAGGGGAGGCGTCAAGAGACCCAGTACTTC.